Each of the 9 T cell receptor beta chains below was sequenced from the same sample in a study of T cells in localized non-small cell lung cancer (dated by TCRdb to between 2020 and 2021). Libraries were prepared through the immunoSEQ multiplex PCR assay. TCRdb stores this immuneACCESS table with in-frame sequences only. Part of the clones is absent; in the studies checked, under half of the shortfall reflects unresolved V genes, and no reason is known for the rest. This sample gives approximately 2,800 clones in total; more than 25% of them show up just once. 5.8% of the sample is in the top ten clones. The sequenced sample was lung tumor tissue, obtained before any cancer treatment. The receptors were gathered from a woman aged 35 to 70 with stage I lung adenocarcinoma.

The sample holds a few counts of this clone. CDR3 nucleotide sequence: TGTGCCAGCAGCGTTAGGAGGTCACAGGAAAGCACAGATACGCAGTATTTT. This codes for CASSVRRSQESTDTQYF. The chain is built from TRBV11-3 and TRBJ2-3; D is tentatively TRBD1 or TRBD2 (5 bases each). The germline V gene has CDR1 SGHNT and CDR2 YENEEA. Trimming removed 5 bases at V and 0 bases at J, with 18 bases between. The CDR3 has 17 residues.

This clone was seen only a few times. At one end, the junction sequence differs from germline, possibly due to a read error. CDR3 amino acids: CAISGTDSGNTIYF. Written as DNA, the CDR3 is TGTGCCATCAGTGGGACAGACTCTGGAAACACCATATATTTT. The chain joins TRBV6-8 to TRBJ1-3; 7 nucleotides line up with TRBD1. The CDR3 is made up of 14 amino acids. Germline V lookup: CDR1 MNHGY, CDR2 SAAAGT.

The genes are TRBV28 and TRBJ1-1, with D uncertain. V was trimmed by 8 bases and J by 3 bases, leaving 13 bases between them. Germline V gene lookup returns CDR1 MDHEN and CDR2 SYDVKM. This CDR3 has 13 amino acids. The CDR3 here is CASGSHPDTEAFF. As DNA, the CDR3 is TGTGCCAGCGGATCTCACCCAGACACTGAAGCTTTCTTT.

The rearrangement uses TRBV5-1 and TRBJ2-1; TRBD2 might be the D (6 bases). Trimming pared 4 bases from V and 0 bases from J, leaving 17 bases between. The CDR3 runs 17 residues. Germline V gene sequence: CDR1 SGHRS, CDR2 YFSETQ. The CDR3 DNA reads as TGCGCCAGCAGCCCCCTCGGCGGGATTAGCTCCTACAATGAGCAGTTCTTC. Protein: CASSPLGGISSYNEQFF.

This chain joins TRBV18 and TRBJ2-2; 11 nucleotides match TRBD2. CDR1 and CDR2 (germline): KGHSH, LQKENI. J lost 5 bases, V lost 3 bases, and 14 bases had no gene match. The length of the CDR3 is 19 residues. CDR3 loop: CASSPLQVAGGPRTGELFF. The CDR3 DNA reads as TGTGCCAGCTCACCCCTCCAGGTAGCGGGAGGGCCGCGGACCGGGGAGCTGTTTTTT.

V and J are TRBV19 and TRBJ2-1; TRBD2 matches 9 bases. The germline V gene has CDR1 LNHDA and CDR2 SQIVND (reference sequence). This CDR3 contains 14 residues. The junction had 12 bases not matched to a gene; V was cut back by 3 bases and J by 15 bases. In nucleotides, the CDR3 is TGTGCCAGTAGTATCTTAGCGGGAGAGGTTAGTCTGTTCTTC. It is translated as CASSILAGEVSLFF.

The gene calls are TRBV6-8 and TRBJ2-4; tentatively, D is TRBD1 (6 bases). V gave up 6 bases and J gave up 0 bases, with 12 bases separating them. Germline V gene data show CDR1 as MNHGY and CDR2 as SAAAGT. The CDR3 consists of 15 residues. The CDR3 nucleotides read TGTGCCAGCAGGCAAACAGGGATAGCCAAAAACATTCAGTACTTC. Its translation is CASRQTGIAKNIQYF.

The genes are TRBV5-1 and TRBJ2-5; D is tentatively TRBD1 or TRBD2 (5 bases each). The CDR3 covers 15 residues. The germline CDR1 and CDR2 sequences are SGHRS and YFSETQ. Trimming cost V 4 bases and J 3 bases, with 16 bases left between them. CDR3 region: CASSKHGGAKETQYF. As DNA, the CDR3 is TGCGCCAGCAGCAAGCATGGGGGAGCGAAAGAGACCCAGTACTTC.

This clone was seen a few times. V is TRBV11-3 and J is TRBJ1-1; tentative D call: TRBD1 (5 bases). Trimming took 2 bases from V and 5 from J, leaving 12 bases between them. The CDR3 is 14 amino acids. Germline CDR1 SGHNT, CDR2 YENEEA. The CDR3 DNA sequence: TGTGCCAGCAGCTTAACGGGGCGGGAGACTGAAGCTTTCTTT. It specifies CASSLTGRETEAFF. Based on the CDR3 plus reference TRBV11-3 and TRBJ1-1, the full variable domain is EAGVVQSPRYKIIEKKQPVAFWCNPISGHNTLYWYLQNLGQGPELLIRYENEEAVDDSQLPKDRFSAERLKGVDSTLKIQPAELGDSAVYLCASSLTGRETEAFFGQGTRLTVV.